Below are 14 T cell receptor beta chains sequenced from a single sample in a study of response to subunit inactivated influenza vaccine (dated by TCRdb to 2016 to 2019). Receptor libraries were prepared by RT-PCR. Instrument used: Illumina HiSeq 2500. TCRdb itself trimmed the public reads at Q25 with fastp, ran MiXCR and retained productive beta chains. For every CDR3 protein sequence, its rows merge into one entry that carries the most common genes and DNA. This sample holds fewer than 800,000 distinct CDR3 sequences; 15% to 18% were observed only once. The top ten hold 11% of the sample. Sequencing used PBMCs from blood, obtained approximately 13 days after vaccination. The receptors originated from a man aged 45-65 years who received an inactivated influenza vaccine. Donor details come from another sample of the same person, matched by shared clones.

This clonotype has more than one count but fewer than ten. The J gene is TRBJ2-5, the V gene TRBV11-2, with D hard to call. CDR3 length: 14 amino acids. With 5 bases removed from V and 1 base from J, the gap between germline ends came to 11 bases. The V gene's germline CDR1 is SGHAT and CDR2 FQNNGV. This chain's CDR3 is CASSPQWTQETQYF. The DNA for the CDR3 is TGTGCCAGCAGCCCTCAATGGACCCAAGAGACCCAGTACTTC.

This clonotype was picked up many times. V usage is TRBV15 and J usage is TRBJ2-1; D unclear. V was trimmed by 0 bases and J by 1 base, leaving 7 bases between them. From germline, CDR1 is LNHNV and CDR2 YYDKDF (reference sequence). This CDR3 contains 15 residues. The CDR3 sequence: CATSRDKGSYNEQFF. The CDR3 region has the DNA TGTGCCACCAGCAGAGATAAGGGATCCTACAATGAGCAGTTCTTC.

The chain links TRBV2 to TRBJ1-5, with D possibly matching TRBD1 (6 bases). Germline lookup yields CDR1 SNHLY and CDR2 FYNNEI. Trimming took 6 bases from V and 7 from J, leaving 13 bases between them. This CDR3 region has 13 residues. Here the CDR3 reads CASRQGSLQPQHF. In DNA form, the CDR3 reads TGTGCCAGCAGACAGGGAAGTCTACAGCCCCAGCATTTT. Full variable domain (remainder filled in from reference TRBV2 and TRBJ1-5): EPEVTQTPSHQVTQMGQEVILRCVPISNHLYFYWYRQILGQKVEFLVSFYNNEISEKSEIFDDQFSVERPDGSNFTLKIRSTKLEDSAMYFCASRQGSLQPQHFGDGTRLSIL.

This clonotype has a handful of counts. The chain has TRBV7-9 and TRBJ2-7; 9 positions match TRBD1. Germline values: CDR1 SEHNR, CDR2 FQNEAQ (reference sequence). Unmatched junction bases numbered 9, after V lost 4 bases and J lost 2 bases. This CDR3 region has 16 residues. The CDR3 region is CASSSVTGTGTYEQYF. In nucleotides, the CDR3 is TGTGCCAGCAGCTCAGTCACCGGGACAGGGACCTACGAGCAGTACTTC.

The CDR3 loop is CASSSGEGNYGYTF. CDR3 bases: TGTGCCAGCTCGTCCGGGGAGGGAAACTATGGCTACACCTTC. The rearrangement uses TRBV18 and TRBJ1-2; no firm D call. This CDR3 has 14 residues. V gave up 6 bases and J gave up 2 bases, with 13 bases separating them. Germline values: CDR1 KGHSH, CDR2 LQKENI. Supplemented by reference TRBV18 and TRBJ1-2, the full variable domain reads NAGVMQNPRHLVRRRGQEARLRCSPMKGHSHVYWYRQLPEEGLKFMVYLQKENIIDESGMPKERFSAEFPKEGPSILRIQQVVRGDSAAYFCASSSGEGNYGYTFGSGTRLTVV.

This clonotype was observed a handful of times. The rearrangement joins TRBV5-6 to TRBJ2-3; TRBD1 is a possible D gene (5 bases). Trimming pared 1 base from V and 1 base from J, leaving 13 bases between. Germline V gives CDR1 SGHDT, CDR2 YYEEEE. The CDR3 has 16 residues. DNA for the CDR3: TGTGCCAGCAGCTTGTCCCAGGGTGGAGGCACAGATACGCAGTATTTT. This translates into CASSLSQGGGTDTQYF.

A few counts support this clonotype. J is TRBJ2-3 and V is TRBV5-1; 7 nucleotides agree with TRBD1. Germline CDR1 is SGHRS and CDR2 is YFSETQ. V was pared by 5 bases and J by 4 bases, with 7 bases of the junction left unmatched. The CDR3 has 14 amino acids. This CDR3 is CASRVRGRADTQYF. CDR3 sequence (DNA): TGCGCCAGCAGGGTAAGGGGGCGCGCAGATACGCAGTATTTT.

The chain joins TRBV24-1 to TRBJ2-3, with a tentative D call TRBD1 (5 bases). The ends were cut back, 4 bases at V and 6 bases at J, with 16 bases in the middle. The CDR3 is 15 residues long. Germline V gene lookup returns CDR1 KGHDR and CDR2 SFDVKD. The CDR3 sequence: CATSDPGDSGDTQYF. CDR3 in DNA: TGTGCCACCAGTGACCCCGGAGACAGTGGGGATACGCAGTATTTT.

The sample holds a few counts of this clonotype. The rearrangement joins TRBV12-3 or TRBV12-4 to TRBJ2-3; 8 bases align to TRBD2. The CDR3 has 15 amino acids. The ends lost 10 bases at V and 5 bases at J; junction bases unmatched: 14. DNA for the CDR3: TGTGCCACCTCACCCGGGACTAGTTTGCAAGATACGCAGTATTTT. This gives the protein CATSPGTSLQDTQYF.

This sequence joins TRBV7-9 and TRBJ1-2, with a weak D call TRBD1 (6 bases). The CDR3 has 15 amino acids. V gave up 3 bases and J gave up 7 bases, with 18 bases separating them. From germline, CDR1 is SEHNR and CDR2 FQNEAQ (reference sequence). The CDR3 DNA is TGTGCCAGCAGCTTGCCGACCACAGGGAAGGGTGGCTACACCTTC. Amino acid sequence: CASSLPTTGKGGYTF.

This clonotype has only a few counts. The chain carries TRBV15 and TRBJ2-2, with D tentatively TRBD2 (6 bases). The CDR3 loop spans 18 amino acids. Between the trimmed V and J ends, which lost 0 bases and 0 bases, there was a span of 14 bases. CDR1 is LNHNV, CDR2 YYDKDF, per germline (reference sequence). DNA of the CDR3: TGTGCCACCAGCAGAGATCTGCGGCTAGCGTCGAACACCGGGGAGCTGTTTTTT. Its translation: CATSRDLRLASNTGELFF.

The chain recombines TRBV7-2 with TRBJ2-2; TRBD1 matches 7 bases. CDR3 length: 14 amino acids. With V trimmed by 5 bases and J by 3 bases, 3 bases remained unmatched. CDR1 SGHTA and CDR2 FQGNSA come from the germline V gene. Here the CDR3 reads CASSQGVYTGELFF. CDR3 in DNA: TGTGCCAGCAGCCAGGGGGTCTACACCGGGGAGCTGTTTTTT.

This clonotype was recorded a few times. This sequence joins TRBV4-2 and TRBJ2-2, with no clear D. The V end was cut by 5 bases, the J end by 2 bases, with 12 bases between. There are 15 residues in the CDR3. Germline V gene lookup returns CDR1 LGHNA and CDR2 YNFKEQ. The CDR3 DNA sequence: TGTGCCAGCAGCAAAGCGACTTTCAACACCGGGGAGCTGTTTTTT. Protein: CASSKATFNTGELFF.

This clonotype came up many times. The CDR3 loop reads CAIGTYGYTF. In DNA, the CDR3 is TGTGCCATCGGTACCTATGGCTACACCTTC. J is TRBJ1-2 and V is TRBV10-3; D is undetermined. Trimming took off 8 bases at V and 4 bases at J, with 5 bases between the two ends. The germline V gene encodes CDR1 ENHRY and CDR2 SYGVKD. The length of the CDR3 is 10 residues.